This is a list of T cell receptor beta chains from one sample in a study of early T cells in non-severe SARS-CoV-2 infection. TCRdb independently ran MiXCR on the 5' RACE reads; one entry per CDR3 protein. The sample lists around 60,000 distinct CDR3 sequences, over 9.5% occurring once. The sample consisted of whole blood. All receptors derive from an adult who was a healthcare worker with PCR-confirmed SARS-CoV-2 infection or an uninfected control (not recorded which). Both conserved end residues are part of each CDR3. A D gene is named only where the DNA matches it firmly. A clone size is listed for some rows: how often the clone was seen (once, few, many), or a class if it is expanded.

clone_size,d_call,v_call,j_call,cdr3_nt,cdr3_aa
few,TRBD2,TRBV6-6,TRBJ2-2,TGTGCCAGCAGTTACTCCCCCGCACTAGCGGGAGGAACCACCGGGGAGCTGTTTTTT,CASSYSPALAGGTTGELFF
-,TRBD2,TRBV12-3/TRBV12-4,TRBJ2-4,TGTGCCAGCGCCCTGGGAGGGAGTCAGTACTTC,CASALGGSQYF
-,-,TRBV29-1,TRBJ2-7,TGCAGCGTTGGAAGGGGCTACGAGCAGTACTTC,CSVGRGYEQYF
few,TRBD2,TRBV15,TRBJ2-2,TGTGCCACCAGCAGAAGGACTAGCGGGGGCTACACCGGGGAGCTGTTTTTT,CATSRRTSGGYTGELFF
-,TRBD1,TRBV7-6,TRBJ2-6,TGTGCCAGCAGCTCAAGTCCCGGGACAGGGGCTGGGGCCAACGTCCTGACTTTC,CASSSSPGTGAGANVLTF
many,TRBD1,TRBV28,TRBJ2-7,TGTGCCAGCAGTAAACCAGGGACAGGGAAAGGCGAGCAGTACTTC,CASSKPGTGKGEQYF
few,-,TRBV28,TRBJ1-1,TGTGCCAGCAGTTTACGGACACGGGCTGAAGCTTTCTTT,CASSLRTRAEAFF
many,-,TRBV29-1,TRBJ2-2,TGCAGCGTTGAAGCAGGGAACACCGGGGAGCTGTTTTTT,CSVEAGNTGELFF
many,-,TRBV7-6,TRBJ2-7,TGTGCCAGCAGCCCCCGTCCGGACAGCTACGAGCAGTACTTC,CASSPRPDSYEQYF
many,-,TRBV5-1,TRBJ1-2,TGCGCCAGCAGCCTCGACAGCCAGCGTGGCTACACCTTC,CASSLDSQRGYTF
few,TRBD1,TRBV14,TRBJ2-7,TGTGCCAGCCCCCTGGGGGTGACAGGGGGCTACGAGCAGTACTTC,CASPLGVTGGYEQYF
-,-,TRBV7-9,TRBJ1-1,TGTGCCAGCAGCTTCCAAGGGGTCACTGAAGCTTTCTTT,CASSFQGVTEAFF
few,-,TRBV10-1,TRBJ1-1,TGCGCCAGCAGTGAAAATTCGCAGATGACTGAAGCTTTCTTT,CASSENSQMTEAFF
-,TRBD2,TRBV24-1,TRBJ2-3,TGTGCCACCAGTGACTCCGGGACTAGCCCGGATAGGACGCAGTATTTT,CATSDSGTSPDRTQYF
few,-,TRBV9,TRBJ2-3,TGTGCCAGCAGCGTTAAGGGCACAGATACGCAGTATTTT,CASSVKGTDTQYF
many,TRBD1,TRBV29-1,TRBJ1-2,TGCAGCGTTAGACAGGGTAACTATGGCTACACCTTC,CSVRQGNYGYTF
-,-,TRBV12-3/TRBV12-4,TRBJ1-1,TGTGCCAGCAGTTTGTGGAAGGTCTTGAACGCTGAAGCTTTCTTT,CASSLWKVLNAEAFF
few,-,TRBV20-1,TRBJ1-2,TGCAGTGCTAGAGATCAGTTCGGGGTTAACTATGGCTACACCTTC,CSARDQFGVNYGYTF
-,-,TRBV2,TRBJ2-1,TGTGCCAGCTCCCACAACAATGAGCAGTTCTTC,CASSHNNEQFF
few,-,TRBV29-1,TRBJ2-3,TGCAGCGTCCGGGTTGGAGATACGCAGTATTTT,CSVRVGDTQYF
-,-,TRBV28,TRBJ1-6,TGTGCCACCAAAGGGGCCTATAATTCACCCCTCCACTTT,CATKGAYNSPLHF
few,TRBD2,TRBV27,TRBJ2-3,TGTGCCAGCAGTTATGGGGGACTAGCGATAGATACGCAGTATTTT,CASSYGGLAIDTQYF
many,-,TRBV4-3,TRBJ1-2,TGCGCCAGCAGCCAAGATCCTGGAGCCTATGGCTACACCTTC,CASSQDPGAYGYTF
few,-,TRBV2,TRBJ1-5,TGTGCCAGCAGTTTTATTTCAGGAGGCAATCAGCCCCAGCATTTT,CASSFISGGNQPQHF
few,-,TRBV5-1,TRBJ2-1,TGCGCCAGCAAAGAAACCCTCAATGAGCAGTTCTTC,CASKETLNEQFF
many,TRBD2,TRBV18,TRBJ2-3,TGTGCCAGCTCGACTAGCGGGGACGTCACAGATACGCAGTATTTT,CASSTSGDVTDTQYF
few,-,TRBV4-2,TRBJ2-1,TGTGCCAGCAGCCAAGTCGGCGGCAGGGGCAATGAGCAGTTCTTC,CASSQVGGRGNEQFF
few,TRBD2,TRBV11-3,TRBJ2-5,TGTGCCAGCAGCTTAGATCCGGGGGGACTAGCGGAAGAGACCCAGTACTTC,CASSLDPGGLAEETQYF
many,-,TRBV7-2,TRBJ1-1,TGTGCCAGCAGCTTAGGCGGCACACAATATGAAGCTTTCTTT,CASSLGGTQYEAFF
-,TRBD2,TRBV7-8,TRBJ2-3,TGTGCCAGCAGCTTAGTCATAAGCGGGAGTCTGAATACGCAGTATTTT,CASSLVISGSLNTQYF
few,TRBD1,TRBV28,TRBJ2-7,TGTGCCAGCAGTTTATCTAGACAGGGGCGCTACGAGCAGTACTTC,CASSLSRQGRYEQYF
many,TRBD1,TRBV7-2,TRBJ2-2,TGTGCCAGCAGGCCCACAGGGGGCAATACCGGGGAGCTGTTTTTT,CASRPTGGNTGELFF
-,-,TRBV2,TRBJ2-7,TGTGCCAGCAAAGCAGGGCGCTACGAGCAGTACTTC,CASKAGRYEQYF
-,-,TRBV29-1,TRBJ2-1,TGCAGCGTTGTGCCAGCTAATGAGCAGTTCTTC,CSVVPANEQFF
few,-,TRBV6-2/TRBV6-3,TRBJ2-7,TGTGCCAGCACTGCTAGGACCTACGAGCAGTACTTC,CASTARTYEQYF
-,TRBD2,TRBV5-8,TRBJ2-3,TGTGCCAGCAGCTCGGCGGGGGAGAACACAGATACGCAGTATTTT,CASSSAGENTDTQYF
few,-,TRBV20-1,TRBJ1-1,TGCAGTGCGGGCTCCCCAGCCGAAGCTTTCTTT,CSAGSPAEAFF
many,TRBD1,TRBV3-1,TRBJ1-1,TGTGCCAGCAGCCCCCTCGGACAGGGGGCCGTTGAAGCTTTCTTT,CASSPLGQGAVEAFF
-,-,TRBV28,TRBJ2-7,TGTGCCAGCAGTTTAGTCAGGGGGGCATACGAGCAGTACTTC,CASSLVRGAYEQYF
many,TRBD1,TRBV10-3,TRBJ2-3,TGTGCCATCCAGGGGGTAGCAGATACGCAGTATTTT,CAIQGVADTQYF
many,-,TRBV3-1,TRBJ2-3,TGTGCCAGCAGCCTCACTAGCGATACGCAGTATTTT,CASSLTSDTQYF
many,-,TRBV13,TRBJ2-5,TGTGCCAGCAGCAAAAAAATGGGGGTCCGGGAAGAGACCCAGTACTTC,CASSKKMGVREETQYF
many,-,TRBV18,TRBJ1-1,TGTGCCAGCACACCGGACGGGAACACTGAAGCTTTCTTT,CASTPDGNTEAFF
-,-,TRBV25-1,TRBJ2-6,TGTGCCAGCAGAGCGCCCCCCGGGTACCCCTCTGGGGCCAACGTCCTGACTTTC,CASRAPPGYPSGANVLTF
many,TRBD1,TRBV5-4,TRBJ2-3,TGTGCCAGCAGCTCCGGGACAGGGCGCACAGATACGCAGTATTTT,CASSSGTGRTDTQYF